Each of the 8 T cell receptor beta chains below was sequenced from the same sample in a study of T cells in tuberculosis. Assay: immunoSEQ multiplex PCR; the TCRdb copy retains only in-frame clones and omits some. The sample contains roughly 33,000 clones, more than 85% of which appear only once. Sequences were obtained from PBMCs. Source of these receptors: a donor aged 10-35 years with latent tuberculosis or without tuberculosis infection.

The chain links TRBV2 to TRBJ2-3, with no clear D. V gave up 7 bases and J gave up 3 bases, with 5 bases separating them. The CDR3 contains 11 residues. Germline lookup yields CDR1 SNHLY and CDR2 FYNNEI. As DNA, the CDR3 is TGTGCCAGCACCCTAACAGATACGCAGTATTTT. It translates to CASTLTDTQYF.

The chain is built from TRBV27 and TRBJ2-5; 8 bases are a match to TRBD2. CDR1 is MNHEY and CDR2 is SMNVEV in the germline V gene (reference sequence). Losses at the gene ends were 6 bases for V and 1 base for J; bases not matched to a gene: 4. There are 14 residues in the CDR3. CDR3 loop: CASRYRGGQETQYF. CDR3 DNA: TGTGCCAGCAGGTACCGGGGGGGCCAAGAGACCCAGTACTTC.

This clone came up a few times. V gene TRBV27 combines with J gene TRBJ2-7, with 8 bases that match TRBD1. After removal of 10 bases from V and 5 bases from J, the junction contained 4 bases not matched to a gene. The germline V gene encodes CDR1 MNHEY and CDR2 SMNVEV (reference sequence). The CDR3 sequence is 11 residues long. In DNA, the CDR3 is TGTGCCACTTGGACAGGGCACGAGCAGTACTTC. It yields the protein CATWTGHEQYF.

The gene calls are TRBV10-3 and TRBJ2-7; D not certain. The V gene's germline CDR1 is ENHRY and CDR2 SYGVKD. V was pared by 0 bases and J by 7 bases, with 7 bases between. CDR3 length: 12 amino acids. CDR3 loop: CAISESPREQYF. The CDR3 DNA reads TGTGCCATCAGTGAGTCTCCCAGGGAGCAGTACTTC.

The chain employs TRBV4-1 and TRBJ2-1; TRBD2 matches at 8 bases. J lost 4 bases, V lost 1 base, and 6 bases had no gene match. This CDR3 comprises 16 residues. Germline-derived CDR1 and CDR2 are MGHRA and YSYEKL. The CDR3 DNA sequence: TGCGCCAGCAGCCAAGTTCGGCTAGCGGGTTACAATGAGCAGTTCTTC. This translates into CASSQVRLAGYNEQFF.

The rearrangement uses TRBV27 and TRBJ2-7; 7 bases are shared with TRBD2. V shed 6 bases, J shed 0 bases, and the junction held 5 bases outside the gene matches. Germline values: CDR1 MNHEY, CDR2 SMNVEV (reference sequence). The length of the CDR3 is 14 residues. The CDR3, as DNA: TGTGCCAGCAGATTAGCGGGCAGCTCCTACGAGCAGTACTTC. Translated: CASRLAGSSYEQYF.

The V gene is TRBV30, the J gene TRBJ1-3; D may be TRBD1 (5 bases). With 2 bases removed from V and 2 bases from J, the gap between germline ends came to 16 bases. CDR1 is GTSNPN, CDR2 SVGIG, per germline (reference sequence). This CDR3 has 16 amino acids. Written as DNA, the CDR3 is TGTGCCTGGAGTCGAACGGGGGAGACGACTGGAAACACCATATATTTT. Amino acids: CAWSRTGETTGNTIYF.

The V and J genes are TRBV27 and TRBJ2-7, with 9 bases that match TRBD1. CDR1 MNHEY and CDR2 SMNVEV come from the germline V gene (reference sequence). The length of the CDR3 is 14 residues. J was trimmed by 4 bases and V by 3 bases; bases with no gene match: 4. CDR3 DNA: TGTGCCAGCAGTTTGTCACAGGGGGCATACGAGCAGTACTTC. This translates into CASSLSQGAYEQYF.